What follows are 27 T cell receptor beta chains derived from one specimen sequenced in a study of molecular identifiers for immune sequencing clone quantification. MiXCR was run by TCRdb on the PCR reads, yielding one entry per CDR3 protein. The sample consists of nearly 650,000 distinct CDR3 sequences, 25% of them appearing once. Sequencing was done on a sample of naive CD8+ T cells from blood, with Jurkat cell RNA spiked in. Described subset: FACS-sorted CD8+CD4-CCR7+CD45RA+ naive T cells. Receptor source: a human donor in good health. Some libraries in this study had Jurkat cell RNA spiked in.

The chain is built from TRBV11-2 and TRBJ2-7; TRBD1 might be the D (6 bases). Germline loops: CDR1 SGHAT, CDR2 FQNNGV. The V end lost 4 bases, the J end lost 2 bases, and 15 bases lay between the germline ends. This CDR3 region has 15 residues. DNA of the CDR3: TGTGCCAGCAGCTACGCGGACAGTCCTCCCTACGAGCAGTACTTC. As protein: CASSYADSPPYEQYF.

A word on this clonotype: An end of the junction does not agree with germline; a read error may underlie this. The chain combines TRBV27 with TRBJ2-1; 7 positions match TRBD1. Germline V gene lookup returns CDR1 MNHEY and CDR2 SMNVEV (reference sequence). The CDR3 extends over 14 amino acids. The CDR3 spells CASSSQGPYNEQLF. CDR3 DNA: TGTGCCAGCAGTTCACAGGGGCCTTACAATGAGCAGCTCTTC.

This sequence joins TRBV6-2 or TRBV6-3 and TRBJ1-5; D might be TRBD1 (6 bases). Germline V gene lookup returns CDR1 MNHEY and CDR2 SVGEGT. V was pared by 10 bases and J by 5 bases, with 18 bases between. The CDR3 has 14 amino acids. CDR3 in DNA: TGTGCCACCTCTTTGGGAAGGGGGGATCAGCCCCAGCATTTT. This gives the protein CATSLGRGDQPQHF.

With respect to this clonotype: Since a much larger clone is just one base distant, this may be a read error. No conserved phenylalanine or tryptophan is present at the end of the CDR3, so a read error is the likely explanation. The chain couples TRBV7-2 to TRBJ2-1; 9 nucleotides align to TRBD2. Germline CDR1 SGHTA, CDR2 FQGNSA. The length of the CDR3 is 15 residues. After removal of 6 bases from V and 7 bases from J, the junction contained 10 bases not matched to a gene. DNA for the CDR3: TGTGCCAGCAGGAGGGCGGGGGGGCCTGGAAATGAGCAGTTCTCC. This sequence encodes CASRRAGGPGNEQFS.

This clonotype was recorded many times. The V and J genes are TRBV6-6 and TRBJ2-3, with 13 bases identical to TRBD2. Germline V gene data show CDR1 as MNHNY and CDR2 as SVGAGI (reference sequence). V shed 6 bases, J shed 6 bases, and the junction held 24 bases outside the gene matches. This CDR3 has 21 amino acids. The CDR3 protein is CASSLPQGLAGDPTPFDTQYF. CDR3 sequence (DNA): TGTGCCAGCAGCCTCCCCCAAGGACTAGCGGGAGACCCCACACCCTTCGATACGCAGTATTTT.

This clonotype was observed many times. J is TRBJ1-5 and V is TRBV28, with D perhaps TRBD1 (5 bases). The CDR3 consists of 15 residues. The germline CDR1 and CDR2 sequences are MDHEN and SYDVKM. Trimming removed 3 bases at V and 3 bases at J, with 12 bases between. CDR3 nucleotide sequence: TGTGCCAGCAGTTTGGTGGGGCGGGTCAATCAGCCCCAGCATTTT. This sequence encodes CASSLVGRVNQPQHF. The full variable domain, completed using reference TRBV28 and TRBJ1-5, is DVKVTQSSRYLVKRTGEKVFLECVQDMDHENMFWYRQDPGLGLRLIYFSYDVKMKEKGDIPEGYSVSREKKERFSLILESASTNQTSMYLCASSLVGRVNQPQHFGDGTRLSIL.

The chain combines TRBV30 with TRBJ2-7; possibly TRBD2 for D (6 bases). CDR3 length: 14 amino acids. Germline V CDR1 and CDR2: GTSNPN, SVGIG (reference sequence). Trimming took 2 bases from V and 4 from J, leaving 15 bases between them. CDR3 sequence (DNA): TGTGCCTGGAGTTGGGGAGGACTGAGTTACGAGCAGTACTTC. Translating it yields CAWSWGGLSYEQYF.

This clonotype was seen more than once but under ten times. CDR3 region: CASRKKMTETNTGELFF. The CDR3 coding sequence is TGTGCCAGCAGAAAAAAGATGACAGAAACCAACACCGGGGAGCTGTTTTTT. The chain is built from TRBV27 and TRBJ2-2; a possible D gene is TRBD1 (5 bases). Germline V CDR1 and CDR2: MNHEY, SMNVEV (reference sequence). The CDR3 sequence is 17 residues long. V lost 6 bases and J 2 bases, leaving 19 bases between the germline ends.

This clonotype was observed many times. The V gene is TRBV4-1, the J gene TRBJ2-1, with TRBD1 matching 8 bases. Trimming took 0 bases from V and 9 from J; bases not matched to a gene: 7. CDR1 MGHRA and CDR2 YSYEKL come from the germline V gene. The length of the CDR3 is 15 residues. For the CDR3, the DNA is TGCGCCAGCAGCCAAGAAGGGACAGGAATTGTTGAGCAGTTCTTC. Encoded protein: CASSQEGTGIVEQFF.

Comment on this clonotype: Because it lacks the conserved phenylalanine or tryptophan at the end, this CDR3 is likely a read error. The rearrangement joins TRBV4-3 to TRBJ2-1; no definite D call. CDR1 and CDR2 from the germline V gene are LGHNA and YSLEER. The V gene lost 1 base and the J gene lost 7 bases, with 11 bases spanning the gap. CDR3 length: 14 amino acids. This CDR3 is CASSQALALNEQFC. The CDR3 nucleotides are TGCGCCAGCAGCCAAGCCCTGGCTCTAAATGAGCAGTTCTGC.

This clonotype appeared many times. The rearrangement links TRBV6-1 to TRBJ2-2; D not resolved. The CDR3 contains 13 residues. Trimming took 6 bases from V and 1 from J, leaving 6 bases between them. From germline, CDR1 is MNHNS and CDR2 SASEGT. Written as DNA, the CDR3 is TGTGCCAGCAGGGACGAGAACACCGGGGAGCTGTTTTTT. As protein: CASRDENTGELFF.

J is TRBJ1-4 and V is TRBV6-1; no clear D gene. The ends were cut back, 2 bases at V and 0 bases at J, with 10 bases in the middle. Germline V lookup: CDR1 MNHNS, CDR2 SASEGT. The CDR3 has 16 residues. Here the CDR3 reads CASSEYSVSTNEKLFF. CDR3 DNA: TGTGCCAGCAGTGAATATTCAGTTTCAACTAATGAAAAACTGTTTTTT.

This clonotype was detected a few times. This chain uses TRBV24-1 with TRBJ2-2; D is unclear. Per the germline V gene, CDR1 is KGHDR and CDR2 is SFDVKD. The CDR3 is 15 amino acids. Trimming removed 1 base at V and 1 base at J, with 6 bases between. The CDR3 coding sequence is TGTGCCACCAGTGATTTAGAGCAGAACACCGGGGAGCTGTTTTTT. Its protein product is CATSDLEQNTGELFF.

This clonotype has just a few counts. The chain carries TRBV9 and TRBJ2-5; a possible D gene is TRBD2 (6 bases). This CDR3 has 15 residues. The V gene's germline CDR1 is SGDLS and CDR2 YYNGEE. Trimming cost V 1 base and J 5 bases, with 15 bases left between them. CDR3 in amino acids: CASSVLAGGRETQYF. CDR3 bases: TGTGCCAGCAGCGTATTGGCAGGAGGGAGGGAGACCCAGTACTTC.

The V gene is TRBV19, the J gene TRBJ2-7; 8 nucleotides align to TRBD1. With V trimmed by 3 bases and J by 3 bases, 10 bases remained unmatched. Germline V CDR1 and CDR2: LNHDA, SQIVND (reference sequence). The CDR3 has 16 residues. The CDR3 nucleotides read TGTGCCAGTAGTATTTCCCCCACAACAGGGGGCTACGAGCAGTACTTC. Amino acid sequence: CASSISPTTGGYEQYF.

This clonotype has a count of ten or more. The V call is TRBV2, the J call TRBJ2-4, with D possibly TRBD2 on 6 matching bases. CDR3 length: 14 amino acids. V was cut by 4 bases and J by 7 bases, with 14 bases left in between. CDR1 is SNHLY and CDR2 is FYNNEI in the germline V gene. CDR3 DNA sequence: TGTGCCAGCAGTGGGGCGCGGGACGGGAACATTCAGTACTTC. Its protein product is CASSGARDGNIQYF. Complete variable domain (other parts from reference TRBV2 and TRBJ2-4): EPEVTQTPSHQVTQMGQEVILRCVPISNHLYFYWYRQILGQKVEFLVSFYNNEISEKSEIFDDQFSVERPDGSNFTLKIRSTKLEDSAMYFCASSGARDGNIQYFGAGTRLSVL.

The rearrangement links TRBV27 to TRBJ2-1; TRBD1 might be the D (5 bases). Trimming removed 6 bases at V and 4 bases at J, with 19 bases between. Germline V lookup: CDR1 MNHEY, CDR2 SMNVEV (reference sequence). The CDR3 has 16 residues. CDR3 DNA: TGTGCCAGCAGACCAGGGATAGGGGTTGGATACAATGAGCAGTTCTTC. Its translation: CASRPGIGVGYNEQFF.

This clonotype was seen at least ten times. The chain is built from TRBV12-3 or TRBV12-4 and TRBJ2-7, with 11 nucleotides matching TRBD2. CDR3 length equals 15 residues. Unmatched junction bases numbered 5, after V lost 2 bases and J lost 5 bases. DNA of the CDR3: TGTGCCAGCAGTTTAATCACTAGCGGGAGTGACGAGCAGTACTTC. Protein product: CASSLITSGSDEQYF.

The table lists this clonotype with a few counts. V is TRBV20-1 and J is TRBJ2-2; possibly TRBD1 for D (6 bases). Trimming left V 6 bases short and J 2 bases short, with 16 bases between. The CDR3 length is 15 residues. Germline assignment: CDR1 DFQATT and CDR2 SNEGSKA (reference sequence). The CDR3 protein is CSAPDSSANTGELFF. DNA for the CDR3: TGCAGTGCCCCGGACAGTTCTGCAAACACCGGGGAGCTGTTTTTT.

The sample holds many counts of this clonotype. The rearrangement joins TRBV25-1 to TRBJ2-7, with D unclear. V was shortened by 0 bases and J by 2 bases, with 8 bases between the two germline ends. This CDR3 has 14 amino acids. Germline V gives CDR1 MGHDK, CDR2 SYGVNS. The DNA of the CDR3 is TGTGCCAGCAGTGAATATAACGACCCCTACGAGCAGTACTTC. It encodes CASSEYNDPYEQYF.

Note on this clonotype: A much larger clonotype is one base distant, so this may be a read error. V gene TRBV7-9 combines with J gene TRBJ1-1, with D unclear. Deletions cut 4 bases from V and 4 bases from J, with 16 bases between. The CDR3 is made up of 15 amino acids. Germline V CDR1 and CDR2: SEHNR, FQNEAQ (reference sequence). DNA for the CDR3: TGTGCCAGCAGCTCCAGACAAACTATGAGCACTGAAGCTTTCTTT. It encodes CASSSRQTMSTEAFF.

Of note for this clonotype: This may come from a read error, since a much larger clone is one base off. The CDR3 loop reads CASNEGVQPRHF. Here the CDR3 DNA reads TGTGCCAGTAACGAGGGGGTTCAGCCCCGGCATTTT. The V call is TRBV19, the J call TRBJ1-5; tentative D call: TRBD1 (6 bases). The CDR3 covers 12 residues. Germline loops: CDR1 LNHDA, CDR2 SQIVND (reference sequence).

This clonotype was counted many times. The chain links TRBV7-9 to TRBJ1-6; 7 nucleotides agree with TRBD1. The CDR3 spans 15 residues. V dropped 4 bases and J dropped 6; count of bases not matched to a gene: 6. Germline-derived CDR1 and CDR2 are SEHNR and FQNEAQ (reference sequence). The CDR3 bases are TGTGCCAGCAGCTCACCCACAGGGGTTAATTCACCCCTCCACTTT. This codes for CASSSPTGVNSPLHF.

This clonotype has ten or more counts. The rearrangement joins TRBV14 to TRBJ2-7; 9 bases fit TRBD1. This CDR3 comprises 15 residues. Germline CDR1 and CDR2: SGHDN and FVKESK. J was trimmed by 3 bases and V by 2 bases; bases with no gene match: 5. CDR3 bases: TGTGCCAGCAGCCAACCGGGACAGGGTTTCTACGAGCAGTACTTC. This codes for CASSQPGQGFYEQYF.

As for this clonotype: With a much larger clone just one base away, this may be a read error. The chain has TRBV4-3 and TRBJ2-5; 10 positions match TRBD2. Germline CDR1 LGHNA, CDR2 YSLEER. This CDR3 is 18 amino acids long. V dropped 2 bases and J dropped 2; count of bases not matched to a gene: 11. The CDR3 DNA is TGCGCCAGCAGCCAATCTGCGAGGACTAGCGGATCTCAAGAGACCCAGTACTTC. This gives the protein CASSQSARTSGSQETQYF.

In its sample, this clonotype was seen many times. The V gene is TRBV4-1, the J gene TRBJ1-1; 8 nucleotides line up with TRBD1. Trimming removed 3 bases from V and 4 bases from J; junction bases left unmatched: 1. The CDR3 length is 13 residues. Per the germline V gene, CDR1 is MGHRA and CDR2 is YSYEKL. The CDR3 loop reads CASSQQGATEAFF. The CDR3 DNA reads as TGCGCCAGCAGCCAGCAGGGGGCCACTGAAGCTTTCTTT.

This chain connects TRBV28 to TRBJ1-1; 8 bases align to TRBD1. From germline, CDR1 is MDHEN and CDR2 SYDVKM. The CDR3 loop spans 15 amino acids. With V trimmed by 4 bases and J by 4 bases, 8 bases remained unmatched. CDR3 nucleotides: TGTGCCAGCAGTTCATCGCGGACAGGGTTCACTGAAGCTTTCTTT. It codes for CASSSSRTGFTEAFF. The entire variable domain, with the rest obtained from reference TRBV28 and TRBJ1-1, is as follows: DVKVTQSSRYLVKRTGEKVFLECVQDMDHENMFWYRQDPGLGLRLIYFSYDVKMKEKGDIPEGYSVSREKKERFSLILESASTNQTSMYLCASSSSRTGFTEAFFGQGTRLTVV.